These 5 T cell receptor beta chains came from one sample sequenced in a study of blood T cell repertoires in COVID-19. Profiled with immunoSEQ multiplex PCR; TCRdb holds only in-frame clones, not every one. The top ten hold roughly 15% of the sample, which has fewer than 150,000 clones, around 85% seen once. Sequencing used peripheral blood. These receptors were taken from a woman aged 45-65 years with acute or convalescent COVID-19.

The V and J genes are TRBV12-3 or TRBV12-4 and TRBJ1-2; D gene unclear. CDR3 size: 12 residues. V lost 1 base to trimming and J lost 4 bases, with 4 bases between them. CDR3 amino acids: CASSLDSYGYTF. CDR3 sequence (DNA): TGTGCCAGCAGTTTAGACAGCTATGGCTACACCTTC.

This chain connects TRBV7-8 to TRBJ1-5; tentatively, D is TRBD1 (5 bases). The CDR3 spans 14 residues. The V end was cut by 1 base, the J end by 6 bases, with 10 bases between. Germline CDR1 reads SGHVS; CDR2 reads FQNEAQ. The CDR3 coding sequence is TGTGCCAGCAGCTTAGATATGGGGGGTCAGCCCCAGCATTTT. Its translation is CASSLDMGGQPQHF.

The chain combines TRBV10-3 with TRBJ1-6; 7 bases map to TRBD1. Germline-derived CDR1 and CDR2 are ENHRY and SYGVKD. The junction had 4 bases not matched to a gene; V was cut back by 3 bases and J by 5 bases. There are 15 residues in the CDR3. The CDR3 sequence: CAISERTGDNSPLHF. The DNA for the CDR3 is TGTGCCATCAGTGAAAGGACAGGAGATAATTCACCCCTCCACTTT.

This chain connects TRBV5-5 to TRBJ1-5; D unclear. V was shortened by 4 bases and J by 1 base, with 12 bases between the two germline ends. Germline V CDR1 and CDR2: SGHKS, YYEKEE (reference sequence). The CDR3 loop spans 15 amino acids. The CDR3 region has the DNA TGTGCCAGCAGCCGAACTACGGAGAGCAATCAGCCCCAGCATTTT. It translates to CASSRTTESNQPQHF. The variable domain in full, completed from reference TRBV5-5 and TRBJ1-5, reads DAGVTQSPTHLIKTRGQQVTLRCSPISGHKSVSWYQQVLGQGPQFIFQYYEKEERGRGNFPDRFSARQFPNYSSELNVNALLLGDSALYLCASSRTTESNQPQHFGDGTRLSIL.

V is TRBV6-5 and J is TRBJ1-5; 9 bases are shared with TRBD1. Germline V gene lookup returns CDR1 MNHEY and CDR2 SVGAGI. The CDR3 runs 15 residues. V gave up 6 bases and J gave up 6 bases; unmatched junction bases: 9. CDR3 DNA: TGTGCCAGCAGATGGGACAGGGATGAAGGTCAGCCCCAGCATTTT. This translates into CASRWDRDEGQPQHF.